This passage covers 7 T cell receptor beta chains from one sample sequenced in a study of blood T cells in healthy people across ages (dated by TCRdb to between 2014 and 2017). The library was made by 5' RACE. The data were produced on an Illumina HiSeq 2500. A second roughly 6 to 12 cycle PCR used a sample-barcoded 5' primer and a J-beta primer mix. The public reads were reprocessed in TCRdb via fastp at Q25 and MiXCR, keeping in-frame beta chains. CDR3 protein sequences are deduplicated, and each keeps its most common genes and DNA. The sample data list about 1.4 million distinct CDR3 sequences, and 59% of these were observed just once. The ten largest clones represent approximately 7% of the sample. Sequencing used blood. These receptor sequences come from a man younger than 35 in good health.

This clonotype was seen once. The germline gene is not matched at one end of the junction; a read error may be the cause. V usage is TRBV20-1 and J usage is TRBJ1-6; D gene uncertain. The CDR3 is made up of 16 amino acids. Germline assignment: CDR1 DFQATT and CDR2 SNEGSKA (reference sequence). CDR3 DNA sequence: TGCGGTGCTAGAGACTACTTTTTGGGGATAGGATCACCCCTCCACTTT. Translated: CGARDYFLGIGSPLHF.

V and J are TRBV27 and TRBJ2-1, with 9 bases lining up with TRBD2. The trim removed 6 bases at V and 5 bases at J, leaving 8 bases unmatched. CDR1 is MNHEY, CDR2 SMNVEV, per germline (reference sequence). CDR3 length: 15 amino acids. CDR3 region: CASSVAGGPDNEQFF. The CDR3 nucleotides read TGTGCCAGCAGCGTCGCGGGGGGGCCTGACAATGAGCAGTTCTTC.

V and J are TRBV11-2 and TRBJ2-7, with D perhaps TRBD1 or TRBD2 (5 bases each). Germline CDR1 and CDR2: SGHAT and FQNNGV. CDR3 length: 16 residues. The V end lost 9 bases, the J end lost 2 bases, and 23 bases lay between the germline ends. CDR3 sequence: CASSTVPGQTAYEQYF. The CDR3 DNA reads TGTGCCAGTTCAACGGTCCCGGGGCAAACCGCCTACGAGCAGTACTTC. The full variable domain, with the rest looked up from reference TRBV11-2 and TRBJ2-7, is EAGVAQSPRYKIIEKRQSVAFWCNPISGHATLYWYQQILGQGPKLLIQFQNNGVVDDSQLPKDRFSAERLKGVDSTLKIQPAKLEDSAVYLCASSTVPGQTAYEQYFGPGTRLTVT.

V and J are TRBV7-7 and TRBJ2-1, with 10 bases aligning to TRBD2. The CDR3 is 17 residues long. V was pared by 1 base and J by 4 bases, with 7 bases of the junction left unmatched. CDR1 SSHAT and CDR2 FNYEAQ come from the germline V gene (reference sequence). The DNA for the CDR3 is TGTGCCAGCAGCTTAGACCCAGCGGGAGGGCCATACAATGAGCAGTTCTTC. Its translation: CASSLDPAGGPYNEQFF.

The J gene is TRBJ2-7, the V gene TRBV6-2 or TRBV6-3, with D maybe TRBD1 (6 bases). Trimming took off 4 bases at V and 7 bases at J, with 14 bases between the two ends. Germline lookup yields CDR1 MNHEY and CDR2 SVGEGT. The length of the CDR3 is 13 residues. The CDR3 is CASSWGQMGEQYF. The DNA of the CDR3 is TGTGCCAGCAGTTGGGGACAAATGGGGGAGCAGTACTTC.

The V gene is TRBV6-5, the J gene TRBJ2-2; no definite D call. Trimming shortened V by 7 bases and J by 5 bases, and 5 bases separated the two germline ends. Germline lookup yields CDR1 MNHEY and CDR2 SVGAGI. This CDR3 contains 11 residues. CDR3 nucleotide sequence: TGTGCCAGCACCCAGACCGGGGAGCTGTTTTTT. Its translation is CASTQTGELFF.

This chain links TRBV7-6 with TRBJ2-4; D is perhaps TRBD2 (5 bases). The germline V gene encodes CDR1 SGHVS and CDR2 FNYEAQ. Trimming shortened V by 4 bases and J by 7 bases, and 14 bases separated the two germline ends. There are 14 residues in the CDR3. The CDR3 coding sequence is TGTGCCAGCAGCTCGGGATCAATAGCGAACATTCAGTACTTC. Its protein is CASSSGSIANIQYF.